This T cell receptor (beta chain) derives from a study of blood T cell repertoires in COVID-19. At the level of the study: The United States, Italy and Spain provided the acute and convalescent COVID-19 samples. In each case, the material was cDNA or gDNA derived from T cells, B-cell-depleted T cells, or PBMCs.

In the authors' workflow: Estimates of nucleated cell counts were drawn from the amplification of reference gene primers. Libraries were prepared by immunoSEQ multiplex PCR; TCRdb keeps only in-frame clonotypes and omits some of them. V and J calls plus clone size are reproduced from that table; the DNA served to infer D and trimming. The data show over 150,000 clones, with over 75% seen just once and under 15% held by the top ten. The CDR3 extends over 15 amino acids. Trimming shortened V by 1 base and J by 4 bases, and 10 bases separated the two germline ends. Germline CDR1 LGHNA, CDR2 YSLEER. This chain connects TRBV4-3 to TRBJ2-2; TRBD2 is a possible D gene (5 bases). The source material was peripheral blood. The TCR was taken from a woman in her forties or fifties with acute or convalescent COVID-19. The CDR3 spells CASSQGQRSTGELFF. The CDR3 region has the DNA TGCGCCAGCAGCCAAGGCCAGCGGAGCACCGGGGAGCTGTTTTTT.